Below, 19 T cell receptor beta chains from the same sample are listed, as sequenced in a study of vaccination effects on CD4 cells after COVID-19. In the ViraFEST assay, antigen-specific CD4+ clonotypes were identified by expansion after peptide-pool stimulation. Culture lasted roughly eleven days before CD4+ T cell isolation. Vaccine administered to participants consisted of two doses of either BNT162b2 or mRNA-1273. Sequencing used immunoSEQ multiplex PCR; TCRdb keeps in-frame clones, though not all of them. The sample shows about 33,000 clones, more than 75% of them seen only once. Antigens of these TCRs are unknown. Specimen: CD4+ T cells from PBMCs cultured with HCoV-NL63 spike peptides, collected after COVID-19 vaccination. These receptors all come from a human donor who received a COVID-19 vaccine. Some clones in this sample may be carry-over from other donors' samples.

The chain has TRBV6-5 and TRBJ2-3; the D gene could be TRBD1 or TRBD2 (5 bases each). V lost 6 bases, J lost 2 bases, and 9 bases lay in between. CDR1 and CDR2 from the germline V gene are MNHEY and SVGAGI. The CDR3 spans 13 residues. The CDR3 DNA reads TGTGCCAGCAGAAGGGACCCCACAGATACGCAGTATTTT. Translation: CASRRDPTDTQYF.

The chain employs TRBV3-1 (or the pseudogene TRBV3-2) and TRBJ2-1, with D perhaps matching TRBD1 or TRBD2 (5 bases each). The germline V gene has CDR1 LGHDT and CDR2 YNNKEL (reference sequence). V lost 5 bases, J lost 5 bases, and 16 bases lay in between. The CDR3 covers 15 residues. CDR3 loop: CASSVSGTRDNEQFF. For the CDR3, the DNA is TGTGCCAGCAGCGTATCCGGGACCCGTGACAATGAGCAGTTCTTC.

This clone was seen once. This chain uses TRBV6-5 with TRBJ2-6, with D hard to call. Trimming took off 3 bases at V and 1 base at J, with 10 bases between the two ends. Germline V gives CDR1 MNHEY, CDR2 SVGAGI. The CDR3 sequence is 16 residues long. The CDR3 DNA follows: TGTGCCAGCAGTTATCAGGTAGTTTCTGGGGCCAACGTCCTGACTTTC. Residues: CASSYQVVSGANVLTF.

The CDR3 region is CAWREQGNTEAFF. The CDR3 DNA reads TGTGCCTGGAGGGAACAGGGAAACACTGAAGCTTTCTTT. This chain uses TRBV30 with TRBJ1-1; a possible D gene is TRBD1 (6 bases). The germline CDR1 and CDR2 sequences are GTSNPN and SVGIG (reference sequence). The V end lost 3 bases, the J end lost 2 bases, and 10 bases lay between the germline ends. This CDR3 has 13 residues.

This clone has only a few counts. The J gene is TRBJ2-7, the V gene TRBV10-1; no clear D gene. This CDR3 comprises 12 residues. Trimming pared 1 base from V and 8 bases from J, leaving 9 bases between. CDR1 and CDR2 (germline): WNHNN, SYGVQD (reference sequence). CDR3 sequence (DNA): TGCGCCAGCAGTGAGTTCTTGAGCAAGCAGTACGTC. This translates into CASSEFLSKQYV.

This chain links TRBV7-8 with TRBJ1-2; D is uncertain. Germline V gene sequence: CDR1 SGHVS, CDR2 FQNEAQ. Between the trimmed V and J ends, which lost 1 base and 0 bases, there was a span of 9 bases. The CDR3 consists of 15 residues. CDR3: CASSLGPATNYGYTF. CDR3 nucleotides: TGTGCCAGCAGCTTAGGTCCGGCAACTAACTATGGCTACACCTTC.

The rearrangement joins TRBV5-1 to TRBJ1-6; no definite D call. Per the germline V gene, CDR1 is SGHRS and CDR2 is YFSETQ. The CDR3 contains 15 residues. Trimming left V 0 bases short and J 2 bases short, with 6 bases between. This chain's CDR3 is CASSLAGAYNSPLHF. The CDR3, as DNA: TGCGCCAGCAGCTTGGCTGGGGCCTATAATTCACCCCTCCACTTT.

This clone has a handful of counts. V gene TRBV6-5 combines with J gene TRBJ1-2; D may be TRBD1 (6 bases). The ends were cut back, 7 bases at V and 8 bases at J, with 20 bases in the middle. From germline, CDR1 is MNHEY and CDR2 SVGAGI. The CDR3 is made up of 14 amino acids. The CDR3 sequence: CASIATGYPGGYTF. Written as DNA, the CDR3 is TGTGCCAGCATTGCTACAGGGTATCCAGGGGGCTACACCTTC.

The chain uses TRBV5-1 and TRBJ2-4, with 9 bases fitting TRBD2. The ends lost 4 bases at V and 7 bases at J; junction bases unmatched: 9. The CDR3 loop spans 15 amino acids. Germline assignment: CDR1 SGHRS and CDR2 YFSETQ. The CDR3 reads CASSPSAGGRNIQYF. CDR3 DNA sequence: TGCGCCAGCAGCCCTTCGGCGGGGGGGCGGAACATTCAGTACTTC.

This clone has only one observation. This chain connects TRBV11-1 to TRBJ2-3; D perhaps matches TRBD1 (6 bases). Germline V gene lookup returns CDR1 SGHAT and CDR2 FQDESV (reference sequence). The ends were cut back, 5 bases at V and 0 bases at J, with 12 bases in the middle. This CDR3 is built from 15 residues. The CDR3 DNA reads TGTGCCAGCAGCATCAGGGGTATCAGCACAGATACGCAGTATTTT. Translated: CASSIRGISTDTQYF.

This chain joins TRBV19 and TRBJ2-1; D gene uncertain. V was trimmed by 6 bases and J by 6 bases, leaving 15 bases between them. Looked up from germline, CDR1 is LNHDA and CDR2 is SQIVND (reference sequence). CDR3 length equals 14 residues. CDR3 amino acids: CASSSGGRFNEQFF. The CDR3 DNA sequence: TGTGCCAGTAGCTCGGGCGGCCGATTCAATGAGCAGTTCTTC.

The chain links TRBV6-5 to TRBJ1-2; no reliable D call. The CDR3 is 14 amino acids. CDR1 MNHEY and CDR2 SVGAGI come from the germline V gene. The V and J ends lost 7 bases and 0 bases respectively, with 12 bases between them. The CDR3 loop is CASIGSLANYGYTF. CDR3 DNA: TGTGCCAGCATCGGGAGTCTAGCTAACTATGGCTACACCTTC.

J is TRBJ1-1 and V is TRBV30; D might be TRBD1 (6 bases). The CDR3 loop spans 14 amino acids. V lost 3 bases to trimming and J lost 3 bases, with 14 bases between them. Germline V lookup: CDR1 GTSNPN, CDR2 SVGIG (reference sequence). The CDR3 region has the DNA TGTGCCTGGAGAGGCCTCCCAGGGGACACTGAAGCTTTCTTT. As protein: CAWRGLPGDTEAFF.

The chain couples TRBV4-1 to TRBJ2-6; D gene ambiguous. CDR3 length: 13 amino acids. Germline V gene data show CDR1 as MGHRA and CDR2 as YSYEKL. V was pared by 6 bases and J by 2 bases, with 5 bases between. The CDR3 region has the DNA TGCGCCAGCAGGCCGGCTGGGGCCAACGTCCTGACTTTC. As protein: CASRPAGANVLTF.

The gene calls are TRBV19 and TRBJ2-3, with a tentative D call TRBD2 (6 bases). Germline V CDR1 and CDR2: LNHDA, SQIVND (reference sequence). Trimming removed 7 bases from V and 4 bases from J, with 18 bases in between. The CDR3 loop spans 15 amino acids. DNA of the CDR3: TGTGCCAGTACCCGAGCGGGCCCGGCCGCAGATACGCAGTATTTT. Protein product: CASTRAGPAADTQYF.

The sample holds a few counts of this clone. CDR3 sequence reads: CASSQTDRHYGYTF. The CDR3 DNA follows: TGTGCCAGCAGCCAAACGGACAGGCACTATGGCTACACCTTC. The chain combines TRBV3-1 (or the pseudogene TRBV3-2) with TRBJ1-2; 7 bases line up with TRBD1. CDR3 length: 14 amino acids. V shed 2 bases and J 3 bases; nucleotides not matched to a gene: 3. Germline V gives CDR1 LGHDT, CDR2 YNNKEL (reference sequence).

The CDR3 bases are TGCAGTGCTAGTTTGGGGTGGAACACTGAAGCTTTCTTT. It is translated as CSASLGWNTEAFF. The chain combines TRBV20-1 with TRBJ1-1, with no clear D. This CDR3 spans 13 amino acids. Germline V gives CDR1 DFQATT, CDR2 SNEGSKA (reference sequence). V lost 3 bases and J 1 base, leaving 9 bases between the germline ends.

This chain connects TRBV10-2 to TRBJ1-6; the D gene is possibly TRBD1 (5 bases). The CDR3 extends over 13 amino acids. V shed 6 bases and J shed 6 bases, with 9 bases lying between them. Per the germline V gene, CDR1 is WSHSY and CDR2 is SAAADI. CDR3 nucleotide sequence: TGCGCCAGCAGGGAGGGGAGTAATTCACCCCTCCACTTT. Encoded protein: CASREGSNSPLHF.

The rearrangement joins TRBV2 to TRBJ2-2, with no clear D. The germline CDR1 and CDR2 sequences are SNHLY and FYNNEI. Trimming pared 4 bases from V and 9 bases from J, leaving 6 bases between. The CDR3 runs 11 residues. The CDR3 region is CASSAWRELFF. The CDR3 DNA is TGTGCCAGCAGTGCCTGGCGGGAGCTGTTTTTT.